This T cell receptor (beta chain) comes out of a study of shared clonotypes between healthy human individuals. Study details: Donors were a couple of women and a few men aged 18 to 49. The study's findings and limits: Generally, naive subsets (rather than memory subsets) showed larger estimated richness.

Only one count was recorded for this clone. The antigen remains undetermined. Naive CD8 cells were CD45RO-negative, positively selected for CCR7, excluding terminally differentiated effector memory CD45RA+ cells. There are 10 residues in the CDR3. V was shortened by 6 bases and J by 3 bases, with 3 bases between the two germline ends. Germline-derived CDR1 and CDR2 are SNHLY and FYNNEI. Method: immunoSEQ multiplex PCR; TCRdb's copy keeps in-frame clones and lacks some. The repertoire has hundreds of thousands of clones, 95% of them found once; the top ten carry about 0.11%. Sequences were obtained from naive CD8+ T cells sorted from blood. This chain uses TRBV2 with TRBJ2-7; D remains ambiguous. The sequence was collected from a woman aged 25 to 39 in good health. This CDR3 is CASRVYEQYF. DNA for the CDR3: TGTGCCAGCAGGGTCTACGAGCAGTACTTC.